A single sample is the source of the 18 T cell receptor beta chains below, sequenced in a study of response to subunit inactivated influenza vaccine. TCRdb itself ran the RT-PCR reads through MiXCR, one entry per CDR3 protein. Among some 640,000 distinct CDR3 sequences listed, approximately 14% were seen once. The sequences come from PBMCs from blood, collected 14 to 15 days before vaccination. The receptor set was obtained from a man aged 50 or older who received an inactivated influenza vaccine.

This sequence joins TRBV28 and TRBJ2-7; 7 bases fit TRBD2. The length of the CDR3 is 14 residues. Germline V gene lookup returns CDR1 MDHEN and CDR2 SYDVKM. J was trimmed by 2 bases and V by 9 bases; bases with no gene match: 10. The CDR3 DNA reads TGTGCCAGTACCCCGGGACTACCAACCTACGAGCAGTACTTC. This codes for CASTPGLPTYEQYF.

The rearrangement links TRBV14 to TRBJ2-1; D is perhaps TRBD2 (5 bases). This CDR3 has 16 amino acids. Germline assignment: CDR1 SGHDN and CDR2 FVKESK. V was clipped by 3 bases and J by 0 bases, with 12 bases between them. This CDR3 reads CASSHRGPSSYNEQFF. CDR3 nucleotide sequence: TGTGCCAGCAGCCATAGAGGGCCCAGCTCCTACAATGAGCAGTTCTTC. The full variable domain, in which reference TRBV14 and TRBJ2-1 provide the parts outside the CDR3, is EAGVTQFPSHSVIEKGQTVTLRCDPISGHDNLYWYRRVMGKEIKFLLHFVKESKQDESGMPNNRFLAERTGGTYSTLKVQPAELEDSGVYFCASSHRGPSSYNEQFFGPGTRLTVL.

At least ten counts were recorded for this clonotype. The V call is TRBV5-6, the J call TRBJ2-7; no clear D. V lost 0 bases, J lost 0 bases, and 4 bases lay in between. The CDR3 length is 13 residues. Germline V lookup: CDR1 SGHDT, CDR2 YYEEEE. This CDR3 reads CASSLELSYEQYF. The CDR3 bases are TGTGCCAGCAGCTTGGAGCTCTCCTACGAGCAGTACTTC.

The rearrangement joins TRBV6-1 to TRBJ1-5; D is perhaps TRBD1 (6 bases). The germline V gene encodes CDR1 MNHNS and CDR2 SASEGT. The CDR3 extends over 14 amino acids. The V and J ends lost 1 base and 4 bases respectively, with 8 bases between them. The CDR3 loop is CASSEDRANQPQHF. DNA of the CDR3: TGTGCCAGCAGTGAAGACAGGGCAAATCAGCCCCAGCATTTT.

This clonotype was observed at least ten times. The J gene is TRBJ2-3, the V gene TRBV10-3; no firm D call. The CDR3 extends over 15 amino acids. Germline-derived CDR1 and CDR2 are ENHRY and SYGVKD. V shed 2 bases and J shed 0 bases, with 9 bases lying between them. The CDR3 DNA follows: TGTGCCATCAGTGAGGTGGGGTCCAGCACAGATACGCAGTATTTT. Translation gives CAISEVGSSTDTQYF.

This clonotype has just a few counts. The gene calls are TRBV6-1 and TRBJ2-5; 12 bases line up with TRBD2. The CDR3 is 16 amino acids. Germline CDR1 and CDR2: MNHNS and SASEGT. V shed 6 bases, J shed 1 base, and the junction held 6 bases outside the gene matches. The CDR3 region has the DNA TGTGCCAGCAGAAAGACTAGCGGGGGAAGCCAAGAGACCCAGTACTTC. It specifies CASRKTSGGSQETQYF.

This sequence joins TRBV5-1 and TRBJ2-7; a weak D match, TRBD1 (5 bases). Trimming left V 0 bases short and J 4 bases short, with 8 bases between. CDR3 length equals 13 residues. Per germline, CDR1 SGHRS and CDR2 YFSETQ. Here the CDR3 DNA reads TGCGCCAGCAGCTTGGACAGGTGGTACGAGCAGTACTTC. Protein: CASSLDRWYEQYF.

This clonotype has more than one count but fewer than ten. The chain carries TRBV30 and TRBJ2-2, with D possibly matching TRBD1 (6 bases). V was pared by 2 bases and J by 0 bases, with 13 bases between. The V gene's germline CDR1 is GTSNPN and CDR2 SVGIG (reference sequence). The CDR3 is 16 residues long. The CDR3 DNA follows: TGTGCCTGGAGTTCGGGGACACTCGCGAACACCGGGGAGCTGTTTTTT. Its protein is CAWSSGTLANTGELFF.

The CDR3 DNA follows: TGTGCCAGCAGTTTAGTCGGGGCCCATGAGCAGTTCTTC. Amino acids: CASSLVGAHEQFF. This chain links TRBV12-3 or TRBV12-4 with TRBJ2-1; D is possibly TRBD1 or TRBD2 (5 bases each). The CDR3 runs to 13 residues. The V end was cut by 1 base, the J end by 8 bases, with 9 bases between.

The chain links TRBV4-3 to TRBJ2-1, with TRBD2 matching over 12 bases. Germline lookup yields CDR1 LGHNA and CDR2 YSLEER. The CDR3 length is 17 residues. V gave up 4 bases and J gave up 7 bases; unmatched junction bases: 11. The CDR3 coding sequence is TGCGCCAGCAGCCCCGACCCTAGCGGGGGGGCCGCAAATGAGCAGTTCTTC. This codes for CASSPDPSGGAANEQFF.

This chain links TRBV18 with TRBJ2-7; D may be TRBD2 (6 bases). Germline-derived CDR1 and CDR2 are KGHSH and LQKENI. V was shortened by 5 bases and J by 0 bases, with 14 bases between the two germline ends. The CDR3 is 15 residues long. Here the CDR3 reads CASSAGTPSSYEQYF. As DNA, the CDR3 is TGTGCCAGCTCAGCCGGGACTCCTAGCTCCTACGAGCAGTACTTC.

This rearrangement joins TRBV18 to TRBJ2-5; D is possibly TRBD2 (6 bases). Trimming removed 1 base from V and 4 bases from J, with 13 bases in between. This CDR3 contains 15 residues. Germline lookup yields CDR1 KGHSH and CDR2 LQKENI. The CDR3 sequence is CASSPQGMGGETQYF. The CDR3 bases are TGTGCCAGCTCACCACAGGGAATGGGGGGAGAGACCCAGTACTTC.

This rearrangement joins TRBV4-1 to TRBJ1-1; 11 bases align to TRBD1. CDR3 length: 17 amino acids. V was clipped by 1 base and J by 5 bases; unmatched bases: 9. Germline V gives CDR1 MGHRA, CDR2 YSYEKL. This CDR3 reads CASSQARTGGSGTEAFF. CDR3 sequence (DNA): TGCGCCAGCAGCCAAGCTAGGACAGGGGGCTCGGGGACTGAAGCTTTCTTT.

The chain joins TRBV20-1 to TRBJ2-4, with TRBD2 matching over 10 bases. Germline V gives CDR1 DFQATT, CDR2 SNEGSKA (reference sequence). With V trimmed by 3 bases and J by 4 bases, 3 bases remained unmatched. The CDR3 is made up of 14 amino acids. The CDR3 reads CSASQREGKNIQYF. CDR3 DNA sequence: TGCAGTGCTAGTCAGCGGGAGGGAAAAAACATTCAGTACTTC.

This sequence joins TRBV5-6 and TRBJ1-6; no definite D call. Between the trimmed V and J ends, which lost 2 bases and 15 bases, there was a span of 15 bases. CDR1 and CDR2 from the germline V gene are SGHDT and YYEEEE. This CDR3 is built from 13 residues. Written as DNA, the CDR3 is TGTGCCAGCAGCTTAGATACCGGATATGTCCTCCACTTT. It translates to CASSLDTGYVLHF.

V usage is TRBV5-6 and J usage is TRBJ1-5, with TRBD1 as a possible D gene (5 bases). Germline CDR1 is SGHDT and CDR2 is YYEEEE. Trimming pared 4 bases from V and 7 bases from J, leaving 12 bases between. This CDR3 spans 13 amino acids. The CDR3, as DNA: TGTGCCAGCAGCCCAGGGTTAGAGCAGCCCCAGCATTTT. It codes for CASSPGLEQPQHF.

The gene calls are TRBV6-2 or TRBV6-3 and TRBJ2-1; unclear D gene. Trimming stripped 0 bases from V and 2 bases from J, with 5 bases between. The germline CDR1 and CDR2 sequences are MNHEY and SVGEGT. CDR3 length: 14 amino acids. The CDR3 region is CASSYSYTYNEQFF. CDR3 bases: TGTGCCAGCAGTTACTCGTATACCTACAATGAGCAGTTCTTC.

The chain carries TRBV15 and TRBJ1-6, with TRBD1 as a possible D gene (6 bases). The length of the CDR3 is 16 residues. CDR1 LNHNV and CDR2 YYDKDF come from the germline V gene (reference sequence). V gave up 3 bases and J gave up 10 bases, with 19 bases separating them. This CDR3 reads CATSRYRDPIPSPLHF. The CDR3 coding sequence is TGTGCCACCAGCAGGTACAGGGACCCCATTCCATCACCCCTCCACTTT.